This T cell receptor beta chain was obtained from a study of blood T cell repertoires in COVID-19. Assay: immunoSEQ multiplex PCR; the TCRdb copy retains only in-frame clones and omits some. The data show about 140,000 clones, over 70% seen once. V lost 1 base, J lost 0 bases, and 14 bases lay in between. Germline V gene lookup returns CDR1 SGHDN and CDR2 FVKESK. The CDR3 totals 17 residues. The receptor was derived from a woman aged 60-75 years with acute or convalescent COVID-19. This chain links TRBV14 with TRBJ2-3; the D gene is possibly TRBD2 (6 bases). Material for sequencing was peripheral blood. The CDR3 is CASSQGGRPYSTDTQYF. CDR3 coding DNA: TGTGCCAGCAGCCAAGGAGGGAGGCCGTATAGCACAGATACGCAGTATTTT.